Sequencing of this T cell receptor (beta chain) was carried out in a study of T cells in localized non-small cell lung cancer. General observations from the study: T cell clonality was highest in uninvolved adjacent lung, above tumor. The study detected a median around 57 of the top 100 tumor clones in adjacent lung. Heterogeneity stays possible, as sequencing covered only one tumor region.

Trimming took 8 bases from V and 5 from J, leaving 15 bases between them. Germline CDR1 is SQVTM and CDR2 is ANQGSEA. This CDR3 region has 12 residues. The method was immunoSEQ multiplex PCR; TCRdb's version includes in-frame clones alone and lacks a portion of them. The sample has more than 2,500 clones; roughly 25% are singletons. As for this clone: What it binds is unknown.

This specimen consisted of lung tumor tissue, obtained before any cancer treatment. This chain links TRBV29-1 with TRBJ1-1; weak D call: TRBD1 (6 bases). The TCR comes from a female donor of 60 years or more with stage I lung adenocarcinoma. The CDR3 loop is CSIRTGRTEAFF. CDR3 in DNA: TGCAGCATCCGTACAGGGCGGACTGAAGCTTTCTTT.